This TCR beta chain was sequenced for a study of blood T cell repertoires in COVID-19. Across the study: Sites across the United States, Italy and Spain contributed samples from acute and convalescent COVID-19. T cells, B-cell-depleted T cells, or PBMCs supplied cDNA or gDNA.

In the source study's methods: Reference gene primer amplification yielded estimated nucleated cell counts. Using immunoSEQ multiplex PCR, the repertoire was profiled, and TCRdb retains in-frame clones only, with some absent. That table is the source of V, J and clone size, and D and trimming were worked out from the DNA. The table lists 250,000 or so clones, around 89% of them singletons. Among Cohort 3 donors, those recovered had two negative PCRs, clearance, or symptom resolution. The receptor was derived from a man in his forties who had recovered from COVID-19. The sequencing input was PBMCs or T cells enriched from blood (not recorded which).

The CDR3 bases are TGTGCCAGCAGTAGTTCATCGGGTGGCTACACCTTC. This sequence encodes CASSSSSGGYTF. J is TRBJ1-2 and V is TRBV6-5, with D uncertain. CDR1 MNHEY and CDR2 SVGAGI come from the germline V gene. The CDR3 spans 12 residues. Between the trimmed V and J ends, which lost 5 bases and 7 bases, there was a span of 11 bases.